Reported below is one TCR beta chain. The data belong to a study of blood T cell repertoires in COVID-19. Sequencing used immunoSEQ multiplex PCR; TCRdb keeps in-frame clones, though not all of them. The table records under 200,000 clones, about 87% of them present only once. V dropped 10 bases and J dropped 1; count of bases not matched to a gene: 9. CDR3 length equals 15 residues. The germline gives CDR1 ENHRY, CDR2 SYGVKD. The chain combines TRBV10-3 with TRBJ1-3; TRBD1 matches 8 bases. This TCR was sampled from a man between 18 and 29 years old with active or convalescent COVID-19. Material: peripheral blood. CDR3 DNA sequence: TGTGCCAACCGACAGGGGCTGGAGTCTGGAAACACCATATATTTT. This sequence encodes CANRQGLESGNTIYF.